These 4 T cell receptor beta chains were all obtained from the same sample, sequenced in a study of blood T cell repertoires in COVID-19. The assay was immunoSEQ multiplex PCR, and TCRdb's table has in-frame clones only and misses some. The table has hundreds of thousands of clones, 80% to 90% seen once; the top ten hold over 2%. Sample: PBMCs or T cells enriched from blood (not recorded which). Source of these receptors: a woman younger than 35 who had recovered from COVID-19.

This clone was seen a few times. The genes are TRBV5-4 and TRBJ2-2; 11 bases agree with TRBD1. The CDR3 is made up of 15 amino acids. The V segment lost 4 bases and the J segment 4 bases; nucleotides outside the gene matches: 3. Germline CDR1 SGHNT, CDR2 YYREEE (reference sequence). CDR3 coding DNA: TGTGCCAGCAGCCGGACAGGGGGCACCACCGGGGAGCTGTTTTTT. This sequence encodes CASSRTGGTTGELFF.

The chain employs TRBV5-1 and TRBJ2-5; D unclear. The germline gives CDR1 SGHRS, CDR2 YFSETQ. CDR3 size: 15 residues. The V end lost 1 base, the J end lost 1 base, and 11 bases lay between the germline ends. The CDR3 region has the DNA TGCGCCAGCAGCTTGTTAGTTGAGATCCAAGAGACCCAGTACTTC. Its translation is CASSLLVEIQETQYF. The full variable domain, with the rest looked up from reference TRBV5-1 and TRBJ2-5, is KAGVTQTPRYLIKTRGQQVTLSCSPISGHRSVSWYQQTPGQGLQFLFEYFSETQRNKGNFPGRFSGRQFSNSRSEMNVSTLELGDSALYLCASSLLVEIQETQYFGPGTRLLVL.

The V call is TRBV7-8, the J call TRBJ2-3; perhaps TRBD2 as D (7 bases). CDR3 length: 15 amino acids. Germline CDR1 is SGHVS and CDR2 is FQNEAQ. V was cut by 2 bases and J by 11 bases, with 20 bases left in between. Here the CDR3 DNA reads TGTGCCAGCAGCTTAAATAGGGGGGGGCCACCAAAGCAGTATTTT. Its protein is CASSLNRGGPPKQYF.

This rearrangement joins TRBV5-1 to TRBJ2-7; 8 bases agree with TRBD1. Unmatched junction bases numbered 5, after V lost 3 bases and J lost 0 bases. The V gene's germline CDR1 is SGHRS and CDR2 YFSETQ. CDR3 size: 15 residues. CDR3 DNA: TGCGCCAGCAGCTCGGGACAGGAGATCTCCTACGAGCAGTACTTC. It specifies CASSSGQEISYEQYF.